These 27 T cell receptor beta chains were sequenced from one sample in a study of CD8 T cell repertoires and HIV-1 epitope variants. These receptors have no known antigen. The protocol was immunoSEQ multiplex PCR, while the TCRdb copy is restricted to in-frame clones and leaves out a portion. The sample has around 4,500 clones, approximately 67% seen once. Sequencing was performed on cultured CD8+ T cells derived from PBMCs. The receptors were gathered from a male donor with HIV.

The rearrangement uses TRBV28 and TRBJ2-7; no definite D call. This CDR3 is 14 amino acids long. Per the germline V gene, CDR1 is MDHEN and CDR2 is SYDVKM. V shed 5 bases and J shed 2 bases, with 13 bases lying between them. The CDR3 loop reads CASSPLSRTYEQYF. In DNA, the CDR3 is TGTGCCAGCAGTCCCCTTAGCCGGACCTACGAGCAGTACTTC.

The chain links TRBV7-8 to TRBJ2-7; D is ambiguous. The CDR3 is 15 amino acids. Germline V gene data show CDR1 as SGHVS and CDR2 as FQNEAQ. V lost 1 base and J lost 2, with 12 bases in between. The CDR3 spells CASSLEPLITYEQYF. The CDR3, as DNA: TGTGCCAGCAGCTTAGAGCCACTCATTACCTACGAGCAGTACTTC.

CDR3 in amino acids: CASSLFHSSGANVLTF. Written as DNA, the CDR3 is TGTGCCAGCAGCTTATTCCACAGCTCTGGGGCCAACGTCCTGACTTTC. The chain links TRBV11-2 to TRBJ2-6; no clear D. Germline lookup yields CDR1 SGHAT and CDR2 FQNNGV. The CDR3 totals 16 residues. V lost 2 bases and J 0 bases, leaving 8 bases between the germline ends. Using reference TRBV11-2 and TRBJ2-6 for the parts outside the CDR3, the full variable domain is EAGVAQSPRYKIIEKRQSVAFWCNPISGHATLYWYQQILGQGPKLLIQFQNNGVVDDSQLPKDRFSAERLKGVDSTLKIQPAKLEDSAVYLCASSLFHSSGANVLTFGAGSRLTVL.

The gene calls are TRBV18 and TRBJ1-1, with D perhaps matching TRBD1 (5 bases). Trimming shortened V by 3 bases and J by 1 base, and 6 bases separated the two germline ends. Per germline, CDR1 KGHSH and CDR2 LQKENI. The CDR3 runs to 13 residues. The CDR3 DNA sequence: TGTGCCAGCTCACCTCAGGGGAACACTGAAGCTTTCTTT. Translation gives CASSPQGNTEAFF.

The V call is TRBV28, the J call TRBJ2-7; D possibly uses TRBD1 or TRBD2 (5 bases each). Germline V gene lookup returns CDR1 MDHEN and CDR2 SYDVKM. V was clipped by 3 bases and J by 5 bases, with 14 bases between them. The CDR3 length is 14 residues. This chain's CDR3 is CASSFVSGTDEQYF. The CDR3, as DNA: TGTGCCAGCAGTTTCGTATCAGGGACCGACGAGCAGTACTTC.

V is TRBV5-6 and J is TRBJ2-7, with 7 bases identical to TRBD1. Germline trimming cut 2 bases from V and 2 bases from J; bases unmatched to any gene: 4. Looked up from germline, CDR1 is SGHDT and CDR2 is YYEEEE. The CDR3 has 14 amino acids. The CDR3 DNA follows: TGTGCCAGCAGCTTAACAGGGGTAGCCTACGAGCAGTACTTC. This sequence encodes CASSLTGVAYEQYF.

This clone is medium-sized (0.01 to 0.1%) in the sample. J is TRBJ1-2 and V is TRBV4-3; D uncertain. V gave up 0 bases and J gave up 3 bases, with 14 bases separating them. The CDR3 is made up of 16 amino acids. Germline assignment: CDR1 LGHNA and CDR2 YSLEER. The chain's CDR3 is CASSQDPPDLDYGYTF. The CDR3 region has the DNA TGCGCCAGCAGCCAAGATCCCCCAGACTTGGACTATGGCTACACCTTC.

The chain carries TRBV6-5 and TRBJ1-1; no clear D gene. CDR1 and CDR2 (germline): MNHEY, SVGAGI. Trimming cost V 0 bases and J 7 bases, with 9 bases left between them. The CDR3 contains 13 residues. The DNA of the CDR3 is TGTGCCAGCAGTTACTCGCGTGGGGATGAAGCTTTCTTT. This codes for CASSYSRGDEAFF.

The chain recombines TRBV28 with TRBJ1-2; the match to TRBD1 covers 9 bases. CDR1 is MDHEN, CDR2 SYDVKM, per germline. Losses at the gene ends were 6 bases for V and 3 bases for J; bases not matched to a gene: 5. The CDR3 consists of 14 residues. CDR3 amino acids: CASSQDRGDYGYTF. CDR3 DNA sequence: TGTGCCAGCAGCCAGGACAGGGGTGACTATGGCTACACCTTC.

J is TRBJ2-1 and V is TRBV19; 10 nucleotides line up with TRBD1. CDR3 length: 15 amino acids. The germline gives CDR1 LNHDA, CDR2 SQIVND (reference sequence). V lost 3 bases and J lost 8; bases outside the gene matches: 7. The CDR3 sequence is CASSMATGGWDEQFF. CDR3 DNA: TGTGCCAGTAGTATGGCGACAGGGGGCTGGGATGAGCAGTTCTTC.

This rearrangement joins TRBV6-1 to TRBJ2-3; tentatively, D is TRBD1 (5 bases). Per the germline V gene, CDR1 is MNHNS and CDR2 is SASEGT. The CDR3 runs 14 residues. With 3 bases removed from V and 4 bases from J, the gap between germline ends came to 11 bases. CDR3 nucleotide sequence: TGTGCCAGCAGTGAGCAGGGAAACGCAGATACGCAGTATTTT. Amino acid sequence: CASSEQGNADTQYF.

The rearrangement joins TRBV7-9 to TRBJ1-2, with 8 bases that match TRBD1. This CDR3 has 15 residues. The J segment lost 2 bases and the V segment lost 1 base, leaving 3 bases of the junction unmatched. Germline CDR1 reads SEHNR; CDR2 reads FQNEAQ (reference sequence). CDR3 protein: CASSLESGGNYGYTF. The DNA of the CDR3 is TGTGCCAGCAGCTTAGAGTCAGGGGGCAACTATGGCTACACCTTC.

The chain carries TRBV18 and TRBJ1-1; unclear D gene. Germline lookup yields CDR1 KGHSH and CDR2 LQKENI. The CDR3 contains 14 residues. V lost 2 bases, J lost 2 bases, and 9 bases lay in between. The CDR3 coding sequence is TGTGCCAGCTCACCATTTCCAGATAACACTGAAGCTTTCTTT. Translation: CASSPFPDNTEAFF.

The chain combines TRBV5-4 with TRBJ1-4; 10 bases align to TRBD1. CDR3 length: 15 amino acids. V shed 3 bases, J shed 7 bases, and the junction held 6 bases outside the gene matches. Germline loops: CDR1 SGHNT, CDR2 YYREEE (reference sequence). The CDR3 protein is CASSSTGGAGEKLFF. CDR3 coding DNA: TGTGCCAGCAGCTCGACAGGGGGCGCAGGTGAAAAACTGTTTTTT.

As concerns this clone: Other DNA sequences of this sample code for an identical CDR3. J is TRBJ1-5 and V is TRBV7-2; D is uncertain. The CDR3 is made up of 13 amino acids. Trimming left V 2 bases short and J 4 bases short, with 6 bases between. Germline V gives CDR1 SGHTA, CDR2 FQGNSA. CDR3 amino acids: CASSLRPNQPQHF. The CDR3 DNA sequence: TGTGCCAGCAGCTTACGGCCTAATCAGCCCCAGCATTTT.

The V gene is TRBV6-7, the J gene TRBJ1-1; 9 nucleotides agree with TRBD1. TRBV6-7 is flagged as an ORF with uncertain function. With 10 bases clipped from V and 1 base from J, the junction kept 10 bases outside the gene matches. This CDR3 is built from 15 residues. The CDR3 here is CAIIDRGITNTEAFF. CDR3 in DNA: TGTGCCATCATAGACAGGGGGATCACGAACACTGAAGCTTTCTTT.

This clone appeared once. This chain connects TRBV9 to TRBJ2-3, with 12 positions matching TRBD1. V gave up 4 bases and J gave up 4 bases; unmatched junction bases: 10. Germline V lookup: CDR1 SGDLS, CDR2 YYNGEE. The CDR3 is 17 residues long. CDR3: CASSPRDRGRRADTQYF. The CDR3 nucleotides are TGTGCCAGCAGCCCTCGGGACAGGGGGCGCCGGGCAGATACGCAGTATTTT.

There are a few counts of this clone. The same CDR3 arises from other DNA sequences in this sample as well. The CDR3 spells CAISEGDTEAFF. The CDR3 DNA reads TGTGCCATCAGTGAAGGGGACACTGAAGCTTTCTTT. This rearrangement joins TRBV10-3 to TRBJ1-1, with a weak D call TRBD1 (5 bases). The germline V gene encodes CDR1 ENHRY and CDR2 SYGVKD. The CDR3 consists of 12 residues. Trimming took 3 bases from V and 3 from J, leaving 5 bases between them.

The chain is built from TRBV6-5 and TRBJ1-5, with D uncertain. Germline lookup yields CDR1 MNHEY and CDR2 SVGAGI. The CDR3 sequence is 13 residues long. Trimming removed 3 bases from V and 5 bases from J, with 8 bases in between. The CDR3 is CASSYRLDQPQHF. The CDR3, as DNA: TGTGCCAGCAGTTATCGATTGGATCAGCCCCAGCATTTT.

This chain joins TRBV6-6 and TRBJ1-4; TRBD1 matches 10 bases. The junction had 6 bases not matched to a gene; V was cut back by 5 bases and J by 6 bases. Germline CDR1 and CDR2: MNHNY and SVGAGI (reference sequence). CDR3 length equals 15 residues. CDR3 nucleotide sequence: TGTGCCAGCAGTGATTGGACAGGGGGAGATGAAAAACTGTTTTTT. Its translation is CASSDWTGGDEKLFF.

The chain combines TRBV10-1 with TRBJ2-4; either TRBD1 or TRBD2 may supply D (5 bases each). Trimming shortened V by 5 bases and J by 0 bases, and 14 bases separated the two germline ends. CDR3 length equals 16 residues. Germline-derived CDR1 and CDR2 are WNHNN and SYGVQD (reference sequence). The CDR3 is CASSPSRDLAKNIQYF. The DNA of the CDR3 is TGCGCCAGCAGTCCCTCCAGGGACCTAGCCAAAAACATTCAGTACTTC.

This rearrangement joins TRBV4-3 to TRBJ2-7; 8 bases are shared with TRBD1. Trimming at V came to 1 base and at J to 2 bases, leaving 4 bases not matched to a gene. Germline-derived CDR1 and CDR2 are LGHNA and YSLEER. CDR3 size: 15 residues. The CDR3 region has the DNA TGCGCCAGCAGCCAAGGACAGGGGTCCGCCTACGAGCAGTACTTC. Its protein product is CASSQGQGSAYEQYF.

By sample fraction, this clone is medium-sized. V usage is TRBV15 and J usage is TRBJ2-5, with unresolved D. Trimming took 0 bases from V and 4 from J, leaving 6 bases between them. The CDR3 runs to 13 residues. Germline V gene sequence: CDR1 LNHNV, CDR2 YYDKDF (reference sequence). The CDR3 DNA is TGTGCCACCAGCAGAGATCGGAGAGAGACCCAGTACTTC. The encoded protein is CATSRDRRETQYF.

The table lists this clone with a count of one. The genes are TRBV5-6 and TRBJ2-2; D may be TRBD2 (5 bases). CDR3 size: 13 residues. Germline V gives CDR1 SGHDT, CDR2 YYEEEE. V lost 0 bases and J 6 bases, leaving 6 bases between the germline ends. CDR3 sequence reads: CASSLVEAGELFF. The CDR3 nucleotides are TGTGCCAGCAGCTTGGTGGAGGCCGGGGAGCTGTTTTTT.

CDR3 protein: CASSEWRLGGINYGYTF. As DNA, the CDR3 is TGTGCCAGCAGTGAATGGCGGTTGGGAGGGATTAACTATGGCTACACCTTC. The V and J genes are TRBV6-1 and TRBJ1-2; D is unclear. The V end lost 2 bases, the J end lost 1 base, and 17 bases lay between the germline ends. CDR1 and CDR2 from the germline V gene are MNHNS and SASEGT. The CDR3 loop spans 17 amino acids.

The chain links TRBV11-3 to TRBJ2-5, with D perhaps matching TRBD1 (8 bases). This CDR3 is 14 amino acids long. Germline V lookup: CDR1 SGHNT, CDR2 YENEEA. V lost 5 bases and J 3 bases, leaving 13 bases between the germline ends. CDR3 region: CASSVTGGEETQYF. Written as DNA, the CDR3 is TGTGCCAGCAGCGTAACAGGGGGGGAAGAGACCCAGTACTTC.

The chain is built from TRBV19 and TRBJ1-5; 7 bases are shared with TRBD1. Germline CDR1 LNHDA, CDR2 SQIVND (reference sequence). The CDR3 runs to 14 residues. V trimming: 5 bases; J trimming: 5 bases; junction bases outside the gene matches: 6. The CDR3 spells CASSDDRDDQPQHF. The CDR3, as DNA: TGTGCCAGTAGTGATGACAGGGACGATCAGCCCCAGCATTTT.